This entry lists 28 T cell receptor beta chains sequenced from one sample in a study of neurological immune-mediated disorders. Using its own MiXCR run on the 5' RACE reads, TCRdb lists one record per CDR3 protein. The sample shows about 77,000 distinct CDR3 sequences, around a tenth of them seen only once. The material sequenced was PBMCs. These receptors were taken from a man in his fifties or sixties in good health.

The table lists this clonotype with many counts. The chain joins TRBV27 to TRBJ2-5; 7 bases align to TRBD1. Germline V gives CDR1 MNHEY, CDR2 SMNVEV (reference sequence). The CDR3 runs 17 residues. Trimming took 6 bases from V and 5 from J; bases not matched to a gene: 18. The CDR3 coding sequence is TGTGCCAGCAGCCACATGGAAGACAGGGAGCGCCGTGAGACCCAGTACTTC. The encoded protein is CASSHMEDRERRETQYF.

This clonotype was seen many times. CDR3 region: CGTEGVDTQYF. CDR3 bases: TGTGGTACGGAGGGGGTAGATACGCAGTATTTT. The chain uses TRBV7-9 and TRBJ2-3; D is tentatively TRBD1 or TRBD2 (6 bases each). The CDR3 contains 11 residues. CDR1 and CDR2 from the germline V gene are SEHNR and FQNEAQ (reference sequence).

The sample holds many counts of this clonotype. This CDR3 reads CSAIRTAYGYTF. Here the CDR3 DNA reads TGCAGTGCTATCCGGACAGCCTATGGCTACACCTTC. The genes are TRBV20-1 and TRBJ1-2, with D maybe TRBD1 (6 bases). The CDR3 contains 12 residues. Trimming took off 4 bases at V and 4 bases at J, with 10 bases between the two ends. The germline V gene encodes CDR1 DFQATT and CDR2 SNEGSKA (reference sequence).

The table lists this clonotype with many counts. This chain links TRBV5-5 with TRBJ2-5; 16 nucleotides agree with TRBD2. Germline lookup yields CDR1 SGHKS and CDR2 YYEKEE (reference sequence). The CDR3 has 16 residues. The junction had 9 bases not matched to a gene; V was cut back by 4 bases and J by 9 bases. CDR3 protein: CASSQGTSGGAPAQYF. CDR3 bases: TGTGCCAGCAGCCAGGGGACTAGCGGGGGGGCCCCCGCCCAGTACTTC.

This clonotype was picked up many times. This chain uses TRBV10-3 with TRBJ2-7; 7 bases align to TRBD1. Germline trimming cut 6 bases from V and 2 bases from J; bases unmatched to any gene: 4. CDR1 is ENHRY, CDR2 SYGVKD, per germline. The CDR3 length is 13 residues. CDR3 coding DNA: TGTGCCATCAGAGACAGGGAGACCTACGAGCAGTACTTC. Translating it yields CAIRDRETYEQYF.

This clonotype was picked up many times. The V call is TRBV28, the J call TRBJ1-2; no reliable D call. The length of the CDR3 is 14 residues. V gave up 6 bases and J gave up 1 base, with 12 bases separating them. Germline CDR1 reads MDHEN; CDR2 reads SYDVKM. CDR3 in DNA: TGTGCCAGCAGCACCTCGGACGGTAACTATGGCTACACCTTC. Protein: CASSTSDGNYGYTF.

This clonotype occurred many times. The CDR3: CASSSTDRDRSSGANVLTF. DNA of the CDR3: TGTGCCAGCAGCTCAACCGACCGGGACAGAAGCTCTGGGGCCAACGTCCTGACTTTC. The chain is built from TRBV7-2 and TRBJ2-6; the match to TRBD1 covers 7 bases. This CDR3 has 19 amino acids. J lost 0 bases, V lost 4 bases, and 12 bases had no gene match. CDR1 is SGHTA, CDR2 FQGNSA, per germline.

This clonotype was counted many times. The rearrangement uses TRBV5-1 and TRBJ2-1, with 12 positions matching TRBD1. The CDR3 extends over 16 amino acids. Looked up from germline, CDR1 is SGHRS and CDR2 is YFSETQ. The junction had 6 bases not matched to a gene; V was cut back by 1 base and J by 7 bases. The CDR3 sequence is CASSLTGTGGMNEQFF. The CDR3 DNA sequence: TGCGCCAGCAGCTTGACCGGGACAGGGGGCATGAATGAGCAGTTCTTC.

This clonotype was picked up many times. The chain carries TRBV20-1 and TRBJ2-1; D is undetermined. Germline V lookup: CDR1 DFQATT, CDR2 SNEGSKA (reference sequence). The CDR3 runs 13 residues. The CDR3 nucleotides read TGCAGCCCCCCGGGCGGTACCTACAATGAGCAGTTCTTC. This translates into CSPPGGTYNEQFF.

This clonotype was observed many times. CDR3 sequence: CASSQTSGGSNEQYF. The CDR3, as DNA: TGTGCCAGCAGTCAGACTAGCGGGGGGAGTAACGAGCAGTACTTC. The chain combines TRBV28 with TRBJ2-7; 13 bases fit TRBD2. J lost 5 bases, V lost 5 bases, and 6 bases had no gene match. Germline CDR1 and CDR2: MDHEN and SYDVKM. This CDR3 contains 15 residues. Looking up the rest from reference TRBV28 and TRBJ2-7 gives the full variable domain: DVKVTQSSRYLVKRTGEKVFLECVQDMDHENMFWYRQDPGLGLRLIYFSYDVKMKEKGDIPEGYSVSREKKERFSLILESASTNQTSMYLCASSQTSGGSNEQYFGPGTRLTVT.

This clonotype came up many times. The V and J genes are TRBV6-1 and TRBJ2-7; D is perhaps TRBD1 (5 bases). Germline CDR1 is MNHNS and CDR2 is SASEGT. The CDR3 is 14 residues long. The V end lost 2 bases, the J end lost 3 bases, and 11 bases lay between the germline ends. This CDR3 is CASSETQGIYEQYF. CDR3 nucleotide sequence: TGTGCCAGCAGTGAAACCCAGGGAATCTACGAGCAGTACTTC.

On this clonotype itself: Sequence at one end of the junction differs from germline and may be a read error. The chain combines TRBV10-3 with TRBJ2-7; 7 nucleotides agree with TRBD2. The germline V gene encodes CDR1 ENHRY and CDR2 SYGVKD. This CDR3 comprises 13 residues. The CDR3 DNA is TGTTCCATCAGTGAGCCGGGAGGTTCCAAGCAGTACTTC. Its translation is CSISEPGGSKQYF.

V and J are TRBV3-1 and TRBJ2-1; unclear D gene. Germline V gene data show CDR1 as LGHDT and CDR2 as YNNKEL (reference sequence). The CDR3 runs to 9 residues. Trimming shortened V by 11 bases and J by 13 bases, and 12 bases separated the two germline ends. The CDR3 loop is CASTGPQFF. The CDR3 DNA sequence: TGTGCCTCCACCGGGCCCCAGTTCTTC.

In its sample, this clonotype was seen many times. The chain recombines TRBV5-1 with TRBJ2-1, with TRBD1 matching 7 bases. The V and J ends lost 2 bases and 5 bases, in that order; junction bases with no gene match: 4. This CDR3 comprises 14 residues. Germline V gene data show CDR1 as SGHRS and CDR2 as YFSETQ. CDR3 sequence: CASSLQTGNNEQFF. DNA of the CDR3: TGCGCCAGCAGCTTACAGACAGGGAACAATGAGCAGTTCTTC.

This clonotype has a count of ten or more. CDR3 sequence (DNA): TGTGCCAGCAGTGACTCCCGCCCCGTGACAGGAATCTCCTACGAGCAGTACTTC. Encoded protein: CASSDSRPVTGISYEQYF. The chain is built from TRBV25-1 and TRBJ2-7; possibly TRBD1 for D (6 bases). The V gene's germline CDR1 is MGHDK and CDR2 SYGVNS. The CDR3 sequence is 18 residues long. The ends were cut back, 3 bases at V and 0 bases at J, with 21 bases in the middle.

This clonotype has only a few counts. This chain links TRBV5-1 with TRBJ2-1; 16 bases line up with TRBD2. The CDR3 spans 16 residues. Germline loops: CDR1 SGHRS, CDR2 YFSETQ. V shed 3 bases and J 9 bases; nucleotides not matched to a gene: 6. CDR3 nucleotides: TGCGCCAGCAGCTCCGGGACTAGCGGGGGGGCAAGTGAGCAGTTCTTC. Translation: CASSSGTSGGASEQFF.

This clonotype was seen many times. The genes are TRBV12-3 or TRBV12-4 and TRBJ2-1; 8 bases are shared with TRBD2. CDR3 size: 13 residues. V trimming: 2 bases; J trimming: 10 bases; junction bases outside the gene matches: 4. The CDR3 DNA reads TGTGCCAGCAGTTTACTAGCGGGTAGGGAGCAGTTCTTC. It translates to CASSLLAGREQFF.

This clonotype was seen at least ten times. V and J are TRBV5-1 and TRBJ2-1, with 9 bases identical to TRBD2. CDR1 SGHRS and CDR2 YFSETQ come from the germline V gene. The junction had 10 bases not matched to a gene; V was cut back by 3 bases and J by 6 bases. This CDR3 contains 16 residues. CDR3 sequence: CASSYLAGSFANEQFF. CDR3 nucleotides: TGCGCCAGCAGCTATCTAGCGGGGAGTTTCGCCAATGAGCAGTTCTTC.

This clonotype was detected ten times or more. The rearrangement joins TRBV12-3 or TRBV12-4 to TRBJ1-4; a possible D gene is TRBD1 (6 bases). The length of the CDR3 is 14 residues. V gave up 3 bases and J gave up 4 bases, with 9 bases separating them. The CDR3 protein is CASSFGGGNEKLFF. CDR3 in DNA: TGTGCCAGCAGTTTTGGAGGGGGTAATGAAAAACTGTTTTTT.

This clonotype was seen at least ten times. This sequence joins TRBV5-1 and TRBJ2-2, with 7 bases aligning to TRBD1. Germline-derived CDR1 and CDR2 are SGHRS and YFSETQ. This CDR3 has 15 residues. Trimming took 1 base from V and 5 from J; bases not matched to a gene: 5. CDR3 protein: CASSLSGQQTGELFF. The CDR3, as DNA: TGCGCCAGCAGCTTGTCGGGACAGCAGACCGGGGAGCTGTTTTTT.

Ten or more counts support this clonotype. The chain has TRBV30 and TRBJ1-2; 7 positions agree with TRBD1. The V segment lost 2 bases and the J segment 4 bases; nucleotides outside the gene matches: 4. CDR3 size: 13 residues. Looked up from germline, CDR1 is GTSNPN and CDR2 is SVGIG (reference sequence). CDR3 DNA: TGTGCCTGGAGTACCCAGGGGGTCTATGGCTACACCTTC. This translates into CAWSTQGVYGYTF.

At least ten counts were recorded for this clonotype. The chain has TRBV12-3 or TRBV12-4 and TRBJ2-3; 13 bases align to TRBD2. The J segment lost 4 bases and the V segment lost 6 bases, leaving 7 bases of the junction unmatched. The CDR3 is made up of 16 amino acids. This CDR3 reads CASRPRLAGGADTQYF. CDR3 DNA sequence: TGTGCCAGCAGACCTAGACTAGCGGGAGGTGCAGATACGCAGTATTTT.

At least ten counts were recorded for this clonotype. The V call is TRBV6-6, the J call TRBJ2-6; D unresolved. Germline loops: CDR1 MNHNY, CDR2 SVGAGI (reference sequence). The CDR3 is made up of 17 amino acids. The V end was cut by 0 bases, the J end by 2 bases, with 11 bases between. The CDR3 DNA follows: TGTGCCAGCAGTTACTCCCCCTGGGGTGCTGGGGCCAACGTCCTGACTTTC. It codes for CASSYSPWGAGANVLTF.

At least ten counts were recorded for this clonotype. The chain employs TRBV20-1 and TRBJ2-7; 9 bases align to TRBD1. The CDR3 loop spans 12 amino acids. After removal of 5 bases from V and 2 bases from J, the junction contained 1 base not matched to a gene. Germline CDR1 and CDR2: DFQATT and SNEGSKA (reference sequence). Written as DNA, the CDR3 is TGCAGTGCTCGGACAGGGGCCTACGAGCAGTACTTC. Protein product: CSARTGAYEQYF.

This clonotype was picked up many times. The V gene is TRBV2, the J gene TRBJ1-4, with D hard to call. The CDR3 is 16 residues long. Trimming shortened V by 5 bases and J by 8 bases, and 21 bases separated the two germline ends. Germline assignment: CDR1 SNHLY and CDR2 FYNNEI. CDR3 in amino acids: CASSPPSRGVYEKLFF. In nucleotides, the CDR3 is TGTGCCAGCAGTCCCCCGTCCCGAGGAGTTTACGAAAAACTGTTTTTT.

This chain links TRBV7-9 with TRBJ1-2; TRBD1 aligns across 10 bases. From germline, CDR1 is SEHNR and CDR2 FQNEAQ (reference sequence). The CDR3 consists of 14 residues. Trimming at V came to 3 bases and at J to 4 bases, leaving 2 bases not matched to a gene. The CDR3: CASSFRTGGYGYTF. Written as DNA, the CDR3 is TGTGCCAGCAGCTTTAGGACAGGGGGCTATGGCTACACCTTC.

This clonotype has ten or more counts. This chain joins TRBV9 and TRBJ1-1; the D is unclear. Looked up from germline, CDR1 is SGDLS and CDR2 is YYNGEE. The V and J ends lost 3 bases and 2 bases respectively, with 5 bases between them. The CDR3 runs to 12 residues. CDR3 DNA: TGTGCCAGCAGCGGGTCTAACACTGAAGCTTTCTTT. Amino acid sequence: CASSGSNTEAFF.

This clonotype was detected ten times or more. The chain employs TRBV5-5 and TRBJ2-5; 8 bases agree with TRBD2. The CDR3 consists of 16 residues. Trimming removed 1 base from V and 5 bases from J; junction bases left unmatched: 10. Looked up from germline, CDR1 is SGHKS and CDR2 is YYEKEE (reference sequence). DNA of the CDR3: TGTGCCAGCAGCTTGACGGTCGGACTAGCTCAGGAGACCCAGTACTTC. Translating gives CASSLTVGLAQETQYF.